The 10 T cell receptor beta chains presented below share a single source sample, sequenced in a study of blood T cell repertoires in COVID-19 (TCRdb year 2020). The library was produced with the immunoSEQ multiplex PCR assay. Not all clones reach the TCRdb copy of this immuneACCESS table, which keeps in-frame sequences only. Checked studies attribute under half of the gap to unresolved V genes and leave the rest unexplained. Recorded for this sample are tens of thousands of clones; over 65% of them occurred a single time. 16% of the sample rests with the top ten. The sample consisted of peripheral blood. All receptors derive from a man between 65 and 85 years old with acute or convalescent COVID-19.

V gene TRBV5-1 combines with J gene TRBJ2-3; D call uncertain. Trimming removed 1 base from V and 3 bases from J, with 9 bases in between. The CDR3 covers 14 residues. CDR1 is SGHRS, CDR2 YFSETQ, per germline. The DNA of the CDR3 is TGCGCCAGCAGCTTGTTACCCAGGACAGATACGCAGTATTTT. Residues: CASSLLPRTDTQYF.

The rearrangement links TRBV28 to TRBJ1-4, with D maybe TRBD1 (5 bases). Deletions cut 8 bases from V and 8 bases from J, with 15 bases between. The CDR3 length is 13 residues. The V gene's germline CDR1 is MDHEN and CDR2 SYDVKM. CDR3 region: CASGEGLREKLFF. DNA of the CDR3: TGTGCCAGCGGGGAGGGGTTACGGGAAAAACTGTTTTTT.

This clone was observed a few times. The chain links TRBV5-1 to TRBJ2-2; 8 bases line up with TRBD2. The CDR3 has 17 amino acids. The germline V gene has CDR1 SGHRS and CDR2 YFSETQ. V was clipped by 3 bases and J by 5 bases; unmatched bases: 12. The CDR3 is CASSSDTGLARTGELFF. CDR3 nucleotide sequence: TGCGCCAGCAGCTCCGACACCGGACTAGCAAGAACCGGGGAGCTGTTTTTT.

The V gene is TRBV4-3, the J gene TRBJ1-3, with 9 bases fitting TRBD1. The length of the CDR3 is 17 residues. Per the germline V gene, CDR1 is LGHNA and CDR2 is YSLEER. V dropped 0 bases and J dropped 3; count of bases not matched to a gene: 6. In DNA, the CDR3 is TGCGCCAGCAGCCAAGATCAGCACAGGGGGCTTGGAAACACCATATATTTT. Protein product: CASSQDQHRGLGNTIYF.

This chain links TRBV7-2 with TRBJ2-7; perhaps TRBD1 as D (7 bases). CDR3 length equals 16 residues. The V and J ends lost 4 bases and 5 bases respectively, with 21 bases between them. From germline, CDR1 is SGHTA and CDR2 FQGNSA. The CDR3 loop is CASSSSDREEANEQYF. DNA for the CDR3: TGTGCCAGCAGCTCATCAGACAGGGAGGAGGCTAACGAGCAGTACTTC.

This clone came up once. The chain has TRBV2 and TRBJ2-5; D perhaps matches TRBD2 (6 bases). Germline V gene sequence: CDR1 SNHLY, CDR2 FYNNEI. The CDR3 sequence is 14 residues long. The V gene lost 9 bases and the J gene lost 5 bases, with 19 bases spanning the gap. The CDR3 loop reads CASRGSGGFETQYF. CDR3 nucleotides: TGTGCCAGTCGCGGATCCGGAGGGTTTGAGACCCAGTACTTC. The full variable domain, rest sourced from reference TRBV2 and TRBJ2-5, is EPEVTQTPSHQVTQMGQEVILRCVPISNHLYFYWYRQILGQKVEFLVSFYNNEISEKSEIFDDQFSVERPDGSNFTLKIRSTKLEDSAMYFCASRGSGGFETQYFGPGTRLLVL.

This rearrangement joins TRBV27 to TRBJ2-2; 9 bases are shared with TRBD2. Germline V CDR1 and CDR2: MNHEY, SMNVEV (reference sequence). This CDR3 spans 14 amino acids. J lost 1 base, V lost 7 bases, and 1 base had no gene match. The CDR3 nucleotides are TGTGCCAGCACACTAGCGGGGAACACCGGGGAGCTGTTTTTT. Its protein product is CASTLAGNTGELFF.

The V and J genes are TRBV7-9 and TRBJ2-7, with 9 bases matching TRBD1. Trimming took 5 bases from V and 5 from J; bases not matched to a gene: 10. The CDR3 runs 15 residues. The V gene's germline CDR1 is SEHNR and CDR2 FQNEAQ (reference sequence). The CDR3 nucleotides are TGTGCCAGCAGCCCATACCGGGACAGGGTCAACGAGCAGTACTTC. This translates into CASSPYRDRVNEQYF.

This clone was observed once. The chain recombines TRBV28 with TRBJ2-2; TRBD2 matches 11 bases. J lost 5 bases, V lost 3 bases, and 2 bases had no gene match. This CDR3 has 15 amino acids. Germline V gene data show CDR1 as MDHEN and CDR2 as SYDVKM. CDR3 DNA sequence: TGTGCCAGCAGTTTGTGGACTAGCGGGACCGGGGAGCTGTTTTTT. Amino acid sequence: CASSLWTSGTGELFF.

This rearrangement joins TRBV24-1 to TRBJ1-5; 7 nucleotides match TRBD1. The V gene's germline CDR1 is KGHDR and CDR2 SFDVKD. The ends lost 4 bases at V and 4 bases at J; junction bases unmatched: 6. There are 15 residues in the CDR3. In DNA form, the CDR3 reads TGTGCCACCAGTGACCCCCGACAGGGTAATCAGCCCCAGCATTTT. It encodes CATSDPRQGNQPQHF.